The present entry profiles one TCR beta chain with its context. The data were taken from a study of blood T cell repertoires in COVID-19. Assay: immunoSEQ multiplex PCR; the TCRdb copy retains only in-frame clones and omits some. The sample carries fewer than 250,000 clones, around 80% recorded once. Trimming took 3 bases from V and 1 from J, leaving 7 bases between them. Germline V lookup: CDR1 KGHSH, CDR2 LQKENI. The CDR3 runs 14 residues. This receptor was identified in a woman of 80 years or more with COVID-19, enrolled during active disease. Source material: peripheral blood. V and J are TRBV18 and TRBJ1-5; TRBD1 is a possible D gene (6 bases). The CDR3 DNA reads TGTGCCAGCTCACCGGGACAAAGCAATCAGCCCCAGCATTTT. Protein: CASSPGQSNQPQHF. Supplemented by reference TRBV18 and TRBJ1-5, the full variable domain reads NAGVMQNPRHLVRRRGQEARLRCSPMKGHSHVYWYRQLPEEGLKFMVYLQKENIIDESGMPKERFSAEFPKEGPSILRIQQVVRGDSAAYFCASSPGQSNQPQHFGDGTRLSIL.